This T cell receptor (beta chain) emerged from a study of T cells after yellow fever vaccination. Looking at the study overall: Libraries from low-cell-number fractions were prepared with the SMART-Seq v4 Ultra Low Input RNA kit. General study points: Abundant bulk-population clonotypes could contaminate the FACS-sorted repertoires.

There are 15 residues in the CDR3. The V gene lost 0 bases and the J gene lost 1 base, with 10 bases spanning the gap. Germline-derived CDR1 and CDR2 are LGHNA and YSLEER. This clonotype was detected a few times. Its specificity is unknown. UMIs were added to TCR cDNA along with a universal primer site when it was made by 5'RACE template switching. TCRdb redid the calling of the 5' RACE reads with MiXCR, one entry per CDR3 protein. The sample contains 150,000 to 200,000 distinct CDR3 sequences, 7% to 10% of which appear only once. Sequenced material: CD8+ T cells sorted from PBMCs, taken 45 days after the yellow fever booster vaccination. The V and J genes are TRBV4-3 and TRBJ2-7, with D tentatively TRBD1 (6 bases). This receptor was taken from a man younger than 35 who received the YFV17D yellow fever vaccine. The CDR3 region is CASSQDRQVSYEQYF. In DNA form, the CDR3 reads TGCGCCAGCAGCCAAGACAGACAGGTATCCTACGAGCAGTACTTC.